This TCR beta chain was found in a study of blood T cell repertoires in COVID-19. Overall study: Some COVID-19 samples were acute and others convalescent; all came from the United States, Italy and Spain. PBMCs, B-cell-depleted T cells, or T cells provided the cDNA or gDNA that made up the material.

As originally analysed: Estimated nucleated cell counts came from reference gene primer amplification. Assay used: immunoSEQ multiplex PCR; TCRdb lists only in-frame clones, some missing. V and J calls and clone size are given by that table; D and trimming were obtained from the DNA. The top ten hold around 12% of the sample, which has some 45,000 clones, 80% to 95% seen once. The sequenced sample consisted of peripheral blood. This receptor was taken from a human donor in a cohort sampled during active COVID-19.

The CDR3 nucleotides are TGTGCCAGCAGTCCTCCCGAGGGGACTATAAGCACCGGGGAGCTGTTTTTT. This translates into CASSPPEGTISTGELFF. V usage is TRBV27 and J usage is TRBJ2-2; TRBD2 matches at 7 bases. There are 17 residues in the CDR3. Per germline, CDR1 MNHEY and CDR2 SMNVEV (reference sequence). J was trimmed by 4 bases and V by 5 bases; bases with no gene match: 13.